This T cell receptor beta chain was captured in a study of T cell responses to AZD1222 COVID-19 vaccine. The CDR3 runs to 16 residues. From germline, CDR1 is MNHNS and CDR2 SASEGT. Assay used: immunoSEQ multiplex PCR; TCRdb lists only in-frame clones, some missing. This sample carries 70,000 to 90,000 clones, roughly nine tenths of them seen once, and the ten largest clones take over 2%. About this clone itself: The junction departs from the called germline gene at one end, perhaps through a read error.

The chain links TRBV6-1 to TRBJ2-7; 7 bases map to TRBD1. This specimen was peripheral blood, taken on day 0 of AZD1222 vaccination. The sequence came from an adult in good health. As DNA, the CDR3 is TGTGCCAGCAGCGAAGGGGCCAAGACAGGGATCTACGAGCAGTACTTC. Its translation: CASSEGAKTGIYEQYF.